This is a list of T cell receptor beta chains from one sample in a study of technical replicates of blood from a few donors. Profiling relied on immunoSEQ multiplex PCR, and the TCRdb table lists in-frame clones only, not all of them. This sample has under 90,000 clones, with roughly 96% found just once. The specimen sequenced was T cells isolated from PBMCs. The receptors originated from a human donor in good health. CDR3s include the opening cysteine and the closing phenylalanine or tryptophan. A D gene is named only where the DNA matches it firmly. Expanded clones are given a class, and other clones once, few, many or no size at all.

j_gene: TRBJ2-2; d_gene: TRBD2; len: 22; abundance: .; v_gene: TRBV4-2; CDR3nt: TGTGCCAGCAGCCAGAAACTTACCGGGACTAGCGGACCACTATCCAACACCGGGGAGCTGTTTTTT; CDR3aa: CASSQKLTGTSGPLSNTGELFF
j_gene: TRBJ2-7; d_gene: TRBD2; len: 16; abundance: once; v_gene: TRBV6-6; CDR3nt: TGTGCCAGCAGTTACGGGTGGTCTAGGACGGGAGGGGAGCAGTACTTC; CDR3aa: CASSYGWSRTGGEQYF
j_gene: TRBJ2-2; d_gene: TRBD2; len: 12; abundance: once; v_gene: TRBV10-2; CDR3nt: TGCGCCACCCGGAGCGGGGCTGGGGAGCTGTTTTTT; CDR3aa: CATRSGAGELFF
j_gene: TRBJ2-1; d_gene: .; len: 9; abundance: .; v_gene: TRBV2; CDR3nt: TGTGCCACCGGGAATGAGCAGTTCTTC; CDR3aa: CATGNEQFF
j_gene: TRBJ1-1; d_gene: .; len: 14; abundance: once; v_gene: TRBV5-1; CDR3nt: TGCGCCAGCAGCTTGGCCCCGGGGAACACTGAAGCTTTCTTT; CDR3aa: CASSLAPGNTEAFF
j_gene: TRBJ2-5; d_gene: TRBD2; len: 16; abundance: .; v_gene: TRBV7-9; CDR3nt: TGTGCCAGCAGCTATATTAAAGCGGGGGGGCAAGAGACCCAGTACTTC; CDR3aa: CASSYIKAGGQETQYF
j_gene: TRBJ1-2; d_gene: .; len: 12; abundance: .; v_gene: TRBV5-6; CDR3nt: TGTGCCAGCAGCTTGAGGCGGGCACGCTACACCTTC; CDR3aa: CASSLRRARYTF
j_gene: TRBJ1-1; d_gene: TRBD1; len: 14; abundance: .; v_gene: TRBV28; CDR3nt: TGTGCCAGCAGTTTGATTCAGACAGGGGTGGAAGCTTTCTTT; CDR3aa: CASSLIQTGVEAFF
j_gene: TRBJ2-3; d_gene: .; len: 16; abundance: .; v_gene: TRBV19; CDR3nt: TGTGCCAGTAGGGACCTGGACGGGACTCACACAGATACGCAGTATTTT; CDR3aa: CASRDLDGTHTDTQYF
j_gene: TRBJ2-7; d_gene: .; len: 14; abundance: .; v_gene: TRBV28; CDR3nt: TGTGCCAGCAGTTTAGGAGTCAGGGCCTACGAGCAGTACTTC; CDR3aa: CASSLGVRAYEQYF
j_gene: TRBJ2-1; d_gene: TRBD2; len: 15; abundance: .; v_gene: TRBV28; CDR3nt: TGTGCCAGCAGTTTCCAGCGGGAGGGGGGGAATGAGCAGTTCTTC; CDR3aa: CASSFQREGGNEQFF
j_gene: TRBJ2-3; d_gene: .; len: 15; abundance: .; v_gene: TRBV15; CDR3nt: TGTGCCACCAGCACCCAAACGGGGGGCCCGGATACGCAGTATTTT; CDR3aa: CATSTQTGGPDTQYF
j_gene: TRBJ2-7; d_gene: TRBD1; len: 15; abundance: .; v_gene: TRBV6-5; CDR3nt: TGTGCCAGCAGTTACCGGCAGGGGGCCTCGAGTGAGCAGTACTTC; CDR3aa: CASSYRQGASSEQYF
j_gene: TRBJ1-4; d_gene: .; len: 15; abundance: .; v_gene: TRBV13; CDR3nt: TGTGCCAGCAGCTCAATACAGGAGACTAATGAAAAACTGTTTTTT; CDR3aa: CASSSIQETNEKLFF
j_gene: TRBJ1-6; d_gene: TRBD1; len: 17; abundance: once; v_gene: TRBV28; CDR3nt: TGTGCCAGCAGTGCAGGGGGCGCTCGCCCCTATAATTCACCCCTCCACTTT; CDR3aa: CASSAGGARPYNSPLHF
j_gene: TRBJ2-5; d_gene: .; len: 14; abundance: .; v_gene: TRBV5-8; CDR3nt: TGTGCCAGCAGCTTAATACAGGTCTCAGAGACCCAGTACTTC; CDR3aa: CASSLIQVSETQYF
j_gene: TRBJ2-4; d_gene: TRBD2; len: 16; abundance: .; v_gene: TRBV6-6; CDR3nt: TGTGCCAGCAGCGGACTAGGTACCCCAGTGGGAAACATTCAGTACTTC; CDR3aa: CASSGLGTPVGNIQYF